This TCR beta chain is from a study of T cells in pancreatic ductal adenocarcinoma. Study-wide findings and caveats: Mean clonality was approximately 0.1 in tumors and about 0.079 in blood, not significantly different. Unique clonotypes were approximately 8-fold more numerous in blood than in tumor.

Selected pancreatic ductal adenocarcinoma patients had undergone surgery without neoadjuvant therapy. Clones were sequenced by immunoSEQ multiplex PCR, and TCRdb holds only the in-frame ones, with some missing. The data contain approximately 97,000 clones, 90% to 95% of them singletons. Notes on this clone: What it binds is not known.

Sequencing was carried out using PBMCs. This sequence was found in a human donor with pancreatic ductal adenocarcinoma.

CDR3 protein: CASSGQGINEKLFF. The CDR3 DNA follows: TGTGCCAGCAGTGGACAGGGCATTAATGAAAAACTGTTTTTT. The V call is TRBV28, the J call TRBJ1-4; 8 bases fit TRBD1. Germline V lookup: CDR1 MDHEN, CDR2 SYDVKM. The CDR3 covers 14 residues. V trimming: 5 bases; J trimming: 4 bases; junction bases outside the gene matches: 3.